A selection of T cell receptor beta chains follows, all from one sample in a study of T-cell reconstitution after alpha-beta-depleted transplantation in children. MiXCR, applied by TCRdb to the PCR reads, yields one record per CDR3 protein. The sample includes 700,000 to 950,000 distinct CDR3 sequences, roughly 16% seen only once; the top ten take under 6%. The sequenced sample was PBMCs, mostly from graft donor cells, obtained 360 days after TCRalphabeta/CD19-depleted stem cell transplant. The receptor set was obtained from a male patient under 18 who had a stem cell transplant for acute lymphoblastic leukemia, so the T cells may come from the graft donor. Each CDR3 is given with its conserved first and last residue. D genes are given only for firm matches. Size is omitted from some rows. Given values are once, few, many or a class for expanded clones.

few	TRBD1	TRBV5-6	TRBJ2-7	TGTGCCAGCAGCTTGGGGGGCGACAGGGACCACGAGCAGTACTTC	CASSLGGDRDHEQYF
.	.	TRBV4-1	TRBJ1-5	TGCGCCAGCAGCCAAGATCAGGCAAGCAATCAGCCCCAGCATTTT	CASSQDQASNQPQHF
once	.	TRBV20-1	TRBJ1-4	TGCTGTGCTAGCTACGCACGGGGTTCAACTAATGAAAAACTGTTTTTT	CCASYARGSTNEKLFF
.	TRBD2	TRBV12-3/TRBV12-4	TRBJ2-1	TGTGCCAGCACCCACCGTGGCCTAATTAGCGGGATCTACAATGAGCAGTTCTTC	CASTHRGLISGIYNEQFF
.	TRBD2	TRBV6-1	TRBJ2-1	TGTGCCAGCAAAGGAGCGGGAGGTGGTAATGAGCAGTTCTTC	CASKGAGGGNEQFF
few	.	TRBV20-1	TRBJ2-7	TGCAGTGCTAGAGACCCGACAGGCTACGAGCAGTACTTC	CSARDPTGYEQYF
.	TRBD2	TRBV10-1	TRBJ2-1	TGCGCCAGCAGTGCGGGGACTAGCACCAACAATGAGCAGTTCTTC	CASSAGTSTNNEQFF
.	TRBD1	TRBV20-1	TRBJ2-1	TGCAGTGCTAGAGTACGCCCAGGGGGCCATCGCGCGGAAAGCTCCTACAATGAGCAGTTCTTC	CSARVRPGGHRAESSYNEQFF
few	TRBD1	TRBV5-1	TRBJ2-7	TGCGCCAGCAGCTGGGGTCAGGGGGAGCACGAGCAGTACTTC	CASSWGQGEHEQYF
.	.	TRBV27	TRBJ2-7	TGTGCCAGCAGTAGTCTCGGGACCTCAAGGTACTTC	CASSSLGTSRYF
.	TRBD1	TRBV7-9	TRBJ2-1	TGTGCCAGCAGCAATGATCGGACAGGGGGCAAGGTTGAGCAGTTCTTC	CASSNDRTGGKVEQFF
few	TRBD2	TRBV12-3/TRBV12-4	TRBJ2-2	TGTGCCAGCATTGGGCTAGCGGGAGTCCACGGGGAGCTGTTTTTT	CASIGLAGVHGELFF
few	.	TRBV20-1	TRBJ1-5	TGCAGTGCTAGATCCAGGGAGGGACTCAATCAGCCCCAGCATTTT	CSARSREGLNQPQHF
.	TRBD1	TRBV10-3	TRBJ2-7	TGTGCCATAGGGGACAGAGCCTACGAGCAGTACTTC	CAIGDRAYEQYF
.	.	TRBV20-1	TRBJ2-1	TGCAGTGCCGCCGGGATCCCGTCGAATGAGCAGTTCTTC	CSAAGIPSNEQFF
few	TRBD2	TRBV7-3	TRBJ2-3	TGTGCCAGCAGCTTAACCCTAGCGGACCCAAGAGATACGCAGTATTTT	CASSLTLADPRDTQYF
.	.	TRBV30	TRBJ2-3	TGTGCCTTCTGTCTTCCGGGCCTTACTCAACTGCCAGATACGCAGTATTTT	CAFCLPGLTQLPDTQYF
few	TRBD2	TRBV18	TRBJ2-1	TGTGCCAGCTCACGGTGGAGCGGGGTCTCCAATGAGCAGTTCTTC	CASSRWSGVSNEQFF
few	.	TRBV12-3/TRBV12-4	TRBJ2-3	TGTGCCAGCAGTTTAGCCGAGGGGGAGAGGACAGATACGCAGTATTTT	CASSLAEGERTDTQYF
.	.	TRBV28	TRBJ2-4	TGTGCCAGCAGTCCAGGGGCAAGGAACATTCAGTACTTC	CASSPGARNIQYF
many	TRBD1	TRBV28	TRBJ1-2	TGTGCCAGCAGTTTAGGAGGGGGCCCTGGCTACACCTTC	CASSLGGGPGYTF
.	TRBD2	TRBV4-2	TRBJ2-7	TGTGCCAGCAGCCCCCTCGGGACTAGCGGAGTCGGGGAGCAGTACTTC	CASSPLGTSGVGEQYF
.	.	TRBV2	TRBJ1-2	TGTGCCAGCAGTGAAACGGGGCCCAACTATGGCTACACCTTC	CASSETGPNYGYTF
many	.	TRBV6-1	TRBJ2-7	TGTGCCAGCAGGCTAGGCTCGGGACCCCGAGAGCAGTACTTC	CASRLGSGPREQYF
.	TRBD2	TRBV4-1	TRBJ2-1	TGCGCCAGCAGCCAAGAACGGCTAGCGGGAGGCTTGAGCTCCTACAATGAGCAGTTCTTC	CASSQERLAGGLSSYNEQFF
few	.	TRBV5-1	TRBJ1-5	TGCGCCAGCAGCTTCTTCCCCGGATATGGGACTTATGGGGGAGAAAGCAATCAGCCCCAGCATTTT	CASSFFPGYGTYGGESNQPQHF
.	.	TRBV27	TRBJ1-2	TGTGCCAGCCGATCAGGGAGCCTTAACTATGGCTACACCTTC	CASRSGSLNYGYTF
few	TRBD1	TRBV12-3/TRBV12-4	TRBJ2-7	TGTGCCAGCAGTACCCCGACAGGGTCCTACGAGCAGTACTTC	CASSTPTGSYEQYF
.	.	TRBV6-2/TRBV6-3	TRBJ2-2	TGTGCCAGCAGCTACCTCGAGCGGAGGGTTCATACTCGCAACACCGGGGAGCTGTTTTTT	CASSYLERRVHTRNTGELFF
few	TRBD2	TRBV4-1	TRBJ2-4	TGCGCCAGCAGCCCGGGACTAGCGGGAGGGCCGTCCAAAAACATTCAGTACTTC	CASSPGLAGGPSKNIQYF
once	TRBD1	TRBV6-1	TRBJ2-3	TGTGCCAGCAGCTCCGGGACAGTCAGTGATTTT	CASSSGTVSDF
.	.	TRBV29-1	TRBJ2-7	TGCAGCGTTGAGATGGAGTCCTACGAGCAGTACTTC	CSVEMESYEQYF
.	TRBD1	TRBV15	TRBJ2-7	TGTGCCACCAGCAGAATTCCGGGACAGGGGAGCTCCTACGAGCAGTACTTC	CATSRIPGQGSSYEQYF
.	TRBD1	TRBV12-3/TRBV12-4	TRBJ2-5	TGTGCCAGCAGTTTAGGGACAGGGGGGCGAGAGACCCTGTACTTC	CASSLGTGGRETLYF
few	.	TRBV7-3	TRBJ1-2	TGTGCCAGCAGCTTAGGGTTGGGCAGTGGCTACACCTTC	CASSLGLGSGYTF
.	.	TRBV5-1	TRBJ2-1	TGCGCCAGCAGCTTGGAAGTAGCCCTCTACAATGAGCAGTTCTTC	CASSLEVALYNEQFF
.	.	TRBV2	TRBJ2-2	TGTGCCAGCAGTGAGGTCGTAGACACCGGGGAGCTGTTTTTT	CASSEVVDTGELFF
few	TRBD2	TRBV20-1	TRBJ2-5	TGCAGTGCTAGAGATGGAAGCGGGAGCCGGGAGACCCAGTACTTC	CSARDGSGSRETQYF
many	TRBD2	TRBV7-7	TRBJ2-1	TGTGCCAGCAGCTCCATTAGCGGGAGGGGGGGCAATGAGCAGTTCTTC	CASSSISGRGGNEQFF
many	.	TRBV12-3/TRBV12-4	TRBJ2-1	TGTGCCAGCAACAGACCCCTGAGCTCCTACAATGAGCAGTTCTTC	CASNRPLSSYNEQFF
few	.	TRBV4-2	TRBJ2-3	TGTGCCAGCAGCCACGGATACACAGATACGCAGTATTTT	CASSHGYTDTQYF
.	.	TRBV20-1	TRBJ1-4	TGCAGTGCTAGAGTGGGCAGCGCATATGAAAAACTGTTTTTT	CSARVGSAYEKLFF
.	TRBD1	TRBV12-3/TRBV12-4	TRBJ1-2	TGTGCCAGCAGCCACTTCTCGGACAGGGGTATCTATGGCTACACCTTC	CASSHFSDRGIYGYTF
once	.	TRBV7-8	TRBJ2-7	TGTGCCAGCAGCTTAGCTCTCTGGACCGAGCAGTACTTC	CASSLALWTEQYF
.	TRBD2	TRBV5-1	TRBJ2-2	TGCGCCAGCAGCTTGAATTTGAGGACTAGCGTGAACACCGGGGAGCTGTTTTTT	CASSLNLRTSVNTGELFF
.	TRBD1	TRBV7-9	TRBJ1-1	TGTGCCAGCAGCGACCGGGACAGGGGGCGCGGGGCTGAAGCTTTCTTT	CASSDRDRGRGAEAFF
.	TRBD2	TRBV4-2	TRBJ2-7	TGTGCCAGCAGCCAAGAGACTAGCGTTACCTACGAGCAGTACTTC	CASSQETSVTYEQYF
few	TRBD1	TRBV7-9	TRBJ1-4	TGTGCCAGCAGCTTGACCCGGACAGGCCGCTCGTATGAAAAACTGTTTTTT	CASSLTRTGRSYEKLFF
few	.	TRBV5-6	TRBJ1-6	TGTGCCAGCAGCTTGTGGTCAGCGAACCACAAGAGCTCCTATAATTCACCCCTCCACTTT	CASSLWSANHKSSYNSPLHF
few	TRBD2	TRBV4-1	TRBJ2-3	TGCGCCAGCAGCCAAGGGACTAGATTTGATACGCAGTATTTT	CASSQGTRFDTQYF
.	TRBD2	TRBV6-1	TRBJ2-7	TGTGCCAGCAGTAAGCGGACTAGCGGGAACGAGCAGTACTTC	CASSKRTSGNEQYF
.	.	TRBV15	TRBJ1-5	TGTGCCACCAGCAGAGATATGGGGGTAGGGCATTTT	CATSRDMGVGHF
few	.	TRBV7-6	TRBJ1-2	TGTGCCAGCAGAAAATCCCTCCACTATGGCTACACCTTC	CASRKSLHYGYTF
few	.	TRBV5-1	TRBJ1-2	TGCGCCAGCAGCTTGGAAGGGGGGCAAGGCTACACCTTC	CASSLEGGQGYTF
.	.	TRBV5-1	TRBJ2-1	TGCGCCAGCAGCTTGGGCGGATCTATAAATGAGCAGTTCTTC	CASSLGGSINEQFF
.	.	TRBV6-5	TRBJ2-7	TGTGCCAGCAGTTACTCGGGACGGAACTACGAGCAGTACTTC	CASSYSGRNYEQYF